This entry lists 23 T cell receptor beta chains sequenced from one sample in a study of CD8+ T cells in alopecia areata. Treatment: oral pan-JAK inhibitor, 5-10 mg twice daily. RNA was extracted and reverse transcribed into cDNA as the sequencing template. TCRdb's copy holds only in-frame clones and misses some; the assay was immunoSEQ multiplex PCR. The repertoire includes over 85,000 clones, about 70% of them detected once, and around 16% sits in the top ten. The starting material was CD8+ T cells sorted from blood, obtained at approximately week 45, from a patient treated with tofacitinib. These receptors all stem from a human donor with alopecia areata.

The CDR3 sequence is CASSLEGGRWYEQYF. CDR3 sequence (DNA): TGTGCCAGCAGCTTAGAAGGGGGTCGGTGGTACGAGCAGTACTTC. J is TRBJ2-7 and V is TRBV7-6; perhaps TRBD1 as D (6 bases). This CDR3 has 15 residues. Germline V gives CDR1 SGHVS, CDR2 FNYEAQ. V lost 1 base, J lost 4 bases, and 14 bases lay in between.

This chain connects TRBV4-3 to TRBJ2-2, with 8 positions matching TRBD2. The CDR3 loop spans 16 amino acids. V trimming: 1 base; J trimming: 1 base; junction bases outside the gene matches: 2. Germline loops: CDR1 LGHNA, CDR2 YSLEER. The CDR3 sequence: CASSQVLAGNTGELFF. DNA for the CDR3: TGCGCCAGCAGCCAAGTCCTAGCGGGGAACACCGGGGAGCTGTTTTTT.

This clone came up a few times. V is TRBV7-8 and J is TRBJ2-1; 8 nucleotides align to TRBD2. J lost 4 bases, V lost 3 bases, and 8 bases had no gene match. The CDR3 consists of 16 residues. Germline V gene lookup returns CDR1 SGHVS and CDR2 FQNEAQ. The CDR3 loop is CASSFSSGGLYNEQFF. The DNA of the CDR3 is TGTGCCAGCAGCTTTTCCAGCGGGGGCCTTTACAATGAGCAGTTCTTC.

The chain links TRBV9 to TRBJ1-1; D not resolved. The CDR3 consists of 12 residues. The germline V and J ends were trimmed by 7 bases and 0 bases, with 7 bases remaining between them. Per germline, CDR1 SGDLS and CDR2 YYNGEE. Written as DNA, the CDR3 is TGTGCCAGCGGGGAGTTGAACACTGAAGCTTTCTTT. Encoded protein: CASGELNTEAFF. Filled out from reference TRBV9 and TRBJ1-1, the complete variable domain reads DSGVTQTPKHLITATGQRVTLRCSPRSGDLSVYWYQQSLDQGLQFLIQYYNGEERAKGNILERFSAQQFPDLHSELNLSSLELGDSALYFCASGELNTEAFFGQGTRLTVV.

CDR3 sequence: CATSSQASYEQYF. Written as DNA, the CDR3 is TGTGCCACCAGCAGCCAAGCCTCCTACGAGCAGTACTTC. The rearrangement links TRBV15 to TRBJ2-7; D is undetermined. This CDR3 has 13 amino acids. The V gene lost 3 bases and the J gene lost 0 bases, with 6 bases spanning the gap. Germline V gene data show CDR1 as LNHNV and CDR2 as YYDKDF (reference sequence).

V is TRBV29-1 and J is TRBJ1-2; tentative D call: TRBD1 (5 bases). Germline V CDR1 and CDR2: SQVTM, ANQGSEA. This CDR3 contains 14 residues. Trimming removed 8 bases from V and 3 bases from J, with 19 bases in between. The DNA of the CDR3 is TGCAGCATACCCGACGTTCAGGGCTACTATGGCTACACCTTC. It codes for CSIPDVQGYYGYTF.

This chain uses TRBV6-5 with TRBJ1-5; no reliable D call. The CDR3 spans 15 residues. Trimming stripped 0 bases from V and 0 bases from J, with 6 bases between. Germline-derived CDR1 and CDR2 are MNHEY and SVGAGI. The CDR3 sequence is CASSYSPYSNQPQHF. The CDR3 coding sequence is TGTGCCAGCAGTTACTCCCCTTATAGCAATCAGCCCCAGCATTTT.

The chain employs TRBV4-1 and TRBJ2-1; 8 bases match TRBD2. This CDR3 has 13 residues. Losses at the gene ends were 4 bases for V and 8 bases for J; bases not matched to a gene: 4. The germline V gene has CDR1 MGHRA and CDR2 YSYEKL. This CDR3 reads CASSPGLADEQFF. CDR3 nucleotides: TGCGCCAGCAGCCCCGGACTAGCCGATGAGCAGTTCTTC.

This chain connects TRBV16 to TRBJ2-5; D remains ambiguous. The CDR3 runs to 13 residues. CDR1 is KGHSY, CDR2 FQNENV, per germline. Trimming removed 3 bases from V and 5 bases from J, with 10 bases in between. The CDR3, as DNA: TGTGCCAGCAGCCAGTCACAGTGGGAGACCCAGTACTTC. Protein sequence: CASSQSQWETQYF.

This clone was seen only a few times. The genes are TRBV4-3 and TRBJ1-2; 10 bases fit TRBD1. V shed 4 bases and J 5 bases; nucleotides not matched to a gene: 1. This CDR3 spans 13 amino acids. CDR1 and CDR2 from the germline V gene are LGHNA and YSLEER. CDR3 protein: CASSRDRGYGYTF. In DNA form, the CDR3 reads TGCGCCAGCAGCCGGGACAGGGGATATGGCTACACCTTC.

The V and J genes are TRBV6-1 and TRBJ1-6; no definite D call. Germline CDR1 and CDR2: MNHNS and SASEGT. This CDR3 has 9 residues. V lost 6 bases and J lost 17, with 8 bases in between. CDR3 in amino acids: CASSPPVHF. The CDR3 coding sequence is TGTGCCAGCAGCCCTCCAGTCCACTTT.

This clone was counted only a few times. The CDR3 reads CASSGGRGTEEKLFF. CDR3 DNA: TGTGCCAGCAGTGGGGGTCGGGGGACGGAGGAAAAACTGTTTTTT. J is TRBJ1-4 and V is TRBV2, with D possibly being TRBD1 (5 bases). Germline CDR1 is SNHLY and CDR2 is FYNNEI. This CDR3 contains 15 residues. V was pared by 4 bases and J by 8 bases, with 17 bases between.

The chain is built from TRBV7-9 and TRBJ2-7; 9 bases are shared with TRBD1. From germline, CDR1 is SEHNR and CDR2 FQNEAQ (reference sequence). Trimming cost V 5 bases and J 3 bases; bases outside gene matches: 14. The CDR3 sequence is 17 residues long. The CDR3, as DNA: TGTGCCAGCAGCCTAACCGGCACGGGACAGGGTAACTACGAGCAGTACTTC. Its translation is CASSLTGTGQGNYEQYF.

This clone was seen only a few times. V is TRBV27 and J is TRBJ2-7; the match to TRBD1 covers 9 bases. CDR3 size: 13 residues. Germline-derived CDR1 and CDR2 are MNHEY and SMNVEV (reference sequence). The V segment lost 8 bases and the J segment 3 bases; nucleotides outside the gene matches: 5. The CDR3 bases are TGTGCCAGCCTGGGACAGGGAGGCTACGAGCAGTACTTC. Its protein product is CASLGQGGYEQYF.

The chain employs TRBV29-1 and TRBJ1-1, with TRBD1 matching 12 bases. Trimming at V came to 4 bases and at J to 5 bases, leaving 5 bases not matched to a gene. CDR3 length: 14 residues. Germline V gene data show CDR1 as SQVTM and CDR2 as ANQGSEA. CDR3 nucleotides: TGCAGCGTTGTGGGACAGGGGGCATCGACTGAAGCTTTCTTT. This translates into CSVVGQGASTEAFF.

The J gene is TRBJ2-5, the V gene TRBV4-3; no clear D. Germline CDR1 reads LGHNA; CDR2 reads YSLEER. V was shortened by 4 bases and J by 5 bases, with 11 bases between the two germline ends. The CDR3 runs to 13 residues. CDR3 loop: CASSPTLRETQYF. CDR3 DNA sequence: TGCGCCAGCAGCCCGACACTTCGGGAGACCCAGTACTTC.

This chain links TRBV9 with TRBJ2-7; 8 positions agree with TRBD2. Losses at the gene ends were 3 bases for V and 4 bases for J; bases not matched to a gene: 12. CDR1 is SGDLS, CDR2 YYNGEE, per germline. This CDR3 comprises 16 residues. The CDR3 DNA is TGTGCCAGCAGCGAGGTACTAGCGGCCCCTCCTTACGAGCAGTACTTC. It translates to CASSEVLAAPPYEQYF.

The V gene is TRBV6-5, the J gene TRBJ1-1; 7 bases agree with TRBD1. This CDR3 contains 15 residues. V shed 5 bases, J shed 4 bases, and the junction held 10 bases outside the gene matches. Germline V gene lookup returns CDR1 MNHEY and CDR2 SVGAGI. Here the CDR3 reads CASSINRGGSTEAFF. The CDR3 DNA follows: TGTGCCAGCAGTATCAACAGGGGCGGAAGCACTGAAGCTTTCTTT.

This clone has just one count. The chain uses TRBV4-3 and TRBJ1-5; D not certain. The germline V gene has CDR1 LGHNA and CDR2 YSLEER. The CDR3 consists of 15 residues. V shed 1 base and J shed 1 base, with 8 bases lying between them. CDR3 in DNA: TGCGCCAGCAGCCAAGGTCGGGCCAGCAATCAGCCCCAGCATTTT. Amino acid sequence: CASSQGRASNQPQHF.

This clone was picked up a small number of times. This chain connects TRBV4-1 to TRBJ1-2, with D unclear. Between the trimmed V and J ends, which lost 1 base and 3 bases, there was a span of 15 bases. The germline CDR1 and CDR2 sequences are MGHRA and YSYEKL. This CDR3 spans 16 amino acids. CDR3 DNA: TGCGCCAGCAGCCAAGTCCTCCTACCGACGTACTATGGCTACACCTTC. The encoded protein is CASSQVLLPTYYGYTF.

The rearrangement links TRBV7-9 to TRBJ1-1; no clear D gene. The CDR3 length is 12 residues. The ends were cut back, 3 bases at V and 8 bases at J, with 10 bases in the middle. Per the germline V gene, CDR1 is SEHNR and CDR2 is FQNEAQ (reference sequence). CDR3 amino acids: CASSLGDREAFF. CDR3 coding DNA: TGTGCCAGCAGCTTGGGCGATCGGGAAGCTTTCTTT.

This clone has only a few counts. The chain couples TRBV19 to TRBJ2-1; D remains ambiguous. The CDR3 length is 13 residues. Germline CDR1 LNHDA, CDR2 SQIVND (reference sequence). Trimming pared 0 bases from V and 9 bases from J, leaving 9 bases between. CDR3 nucleotides: TGTGCCAGTAGTATAGACCCCGAACGTGAGCAGTTCTTC. Translated: CASSIDPEREQFF.

This clone was picked up a small number of times. The chain has TRBV13 and TRBJ2-3, with 12 bases that match TRBD2. The germline V gene has CDR1 PRHDT and CDR2 FYEKMQ (reference sequence). V gave up 5 bases and J gave up 5 bases; unmatched junction bases: 8. There are 16 residues in the CDR3. CDR3: CASSKGLAGLVDTQYF. DNA of the CDR3: TGTGCCAGCAGCAAAGGACTAGCGGGGTTGGTAGATACGCAGTATTTT.